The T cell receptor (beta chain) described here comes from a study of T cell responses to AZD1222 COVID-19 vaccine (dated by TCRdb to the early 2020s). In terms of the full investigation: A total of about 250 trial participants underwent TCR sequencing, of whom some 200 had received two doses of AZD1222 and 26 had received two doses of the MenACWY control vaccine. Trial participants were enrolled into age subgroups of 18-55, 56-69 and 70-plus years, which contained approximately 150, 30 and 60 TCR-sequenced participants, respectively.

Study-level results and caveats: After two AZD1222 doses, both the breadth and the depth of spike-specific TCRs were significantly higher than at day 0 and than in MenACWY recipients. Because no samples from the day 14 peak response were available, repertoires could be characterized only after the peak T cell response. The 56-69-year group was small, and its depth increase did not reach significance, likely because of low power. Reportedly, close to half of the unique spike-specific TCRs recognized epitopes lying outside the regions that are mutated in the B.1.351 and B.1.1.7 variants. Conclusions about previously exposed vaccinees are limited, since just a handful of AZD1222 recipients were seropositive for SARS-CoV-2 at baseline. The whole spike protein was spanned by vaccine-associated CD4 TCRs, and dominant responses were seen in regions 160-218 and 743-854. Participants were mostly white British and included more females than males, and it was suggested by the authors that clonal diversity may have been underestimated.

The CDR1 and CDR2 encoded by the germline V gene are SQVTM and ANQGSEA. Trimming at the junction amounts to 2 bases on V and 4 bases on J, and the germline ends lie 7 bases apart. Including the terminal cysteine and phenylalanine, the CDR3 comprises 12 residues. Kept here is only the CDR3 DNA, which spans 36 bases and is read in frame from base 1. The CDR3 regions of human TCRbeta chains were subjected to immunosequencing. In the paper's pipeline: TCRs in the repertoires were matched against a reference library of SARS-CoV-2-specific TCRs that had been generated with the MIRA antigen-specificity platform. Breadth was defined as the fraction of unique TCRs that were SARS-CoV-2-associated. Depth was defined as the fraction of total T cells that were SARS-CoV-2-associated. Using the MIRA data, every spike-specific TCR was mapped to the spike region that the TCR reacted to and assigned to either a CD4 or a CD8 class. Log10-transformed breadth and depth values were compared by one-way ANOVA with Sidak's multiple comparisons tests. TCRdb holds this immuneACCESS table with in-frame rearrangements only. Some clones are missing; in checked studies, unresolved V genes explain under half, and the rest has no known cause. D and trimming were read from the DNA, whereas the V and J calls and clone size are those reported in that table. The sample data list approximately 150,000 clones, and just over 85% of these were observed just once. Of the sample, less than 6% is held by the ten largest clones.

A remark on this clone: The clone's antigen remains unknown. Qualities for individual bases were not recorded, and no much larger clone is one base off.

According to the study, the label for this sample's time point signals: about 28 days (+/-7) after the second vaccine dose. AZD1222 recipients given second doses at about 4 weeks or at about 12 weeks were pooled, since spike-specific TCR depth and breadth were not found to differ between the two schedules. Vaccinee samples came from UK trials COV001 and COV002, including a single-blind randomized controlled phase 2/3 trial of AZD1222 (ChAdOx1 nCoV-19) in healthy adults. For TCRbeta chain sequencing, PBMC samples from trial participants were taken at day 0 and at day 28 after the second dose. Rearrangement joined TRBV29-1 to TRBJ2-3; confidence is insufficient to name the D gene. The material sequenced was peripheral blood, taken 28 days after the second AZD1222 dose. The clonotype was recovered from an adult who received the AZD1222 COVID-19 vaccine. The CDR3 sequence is CSVEYAADTQYF. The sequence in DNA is TGCAGCGTTGAATACGCGGCAGATACGCAGTATTTT.